Shown below are 7 T cell receptor beta chains from a single sample sequenced in a study of blood T cells in healthy people across ages. The second PCR ran roughly 6 to 12 cycles with a sample-barcoded 5' primer and J-beta primers. Using its own MiXCR run on the 5' RACE reads, TCRdb lists one record per CDR3 protein. The profile shows some 900,000 distinct CDR3 sequences, about 44% of them singletons. The sequenced sample consisted of blood. Source of these receptors: a man aged 25 to 40 in good health.

This clonotype was counted only a few times. V usage is TRBV2 and J usage is TRBJ2-1, with TRBD2 matching over 10 bases. Germline V gene sequence: CDR1 SNHLY, CDR2 FYNNEI. The ends lost 6 bases at V and 4 bases at J; junction bases unmatched: 6. This CDR3 region has 15 residues. As DNA, the CDR3 is TGTGCCAGCAGGGAGACTAGCGGGCCATACAATGAGCAGTTCTTC. It codes for CASRETSGPYNEQFF.

This chain links TRBV12-3 or TRBV12-4 with TRBJ1-1, with TRBD1 matching over 10 bases. Trimming removed 0 bases from V and 4 bases from J; junction bases left unmatched: 5. This CDR3 contains 16 residues. CDR3: CASSLALWTGGTEAFF. As DNA, the CDR3 is TGTGCCAGCAGTTTAGCGCTCTGGACAGGGGGCACTGAAGCTTTCTTT.

This clonotype was recorded only once. This chain uses TRBV27 with TRBJ2-1; TRBD2 might be the D (5 bases). The length of the CDR3 is 12 residues. Germline V gives CDR1 MNHEY, CDR2 SMNVEV (reference sequence). With 6 bases removed from V and 7 bases from J, the gap between germline ends came to 10 bases. The CDR3 nucleotides are TGTGCCAGCAGCCGTCGACTAAATGAGCAGTTCTTC. Its protein is CASSRRLNEQFF.

The chain employs TRBV28 and TRBJ1-1; no definite D call. Germline lookup yields CDR1 MDHEN and CDR2 SYDVKM. The CDR3 runs 11 residues. Trimming removed 7 bases at V and 4 bases at J, with 7 bases between. The CDR3 is CASTSATEAFF. CDR3 nucleotides: TGTGCCAGCACCTCTGCCACTGAAGCTTTCTTT.

This clonotype was counted many times. This sequence joins TRBV5-1 and TRBJ2-3; TRBD1 aligns across 12 bases. CDR1 and CDR2 (germline): SGHRS, YFSETQ. This CDR3 comprises 17 residues. V trimming: 4 bases; J trimming: 2 bases; junction bases outside the gene matches: 8. DNA for the CDR3: TGCGCCAGCAGCCAAAGCGGGACAGGGGGCCCCACAGATACGCAGTATTTT. This translates into CASSQSGTGGPTDTQYF.

V gene TRBV5-1 combines with J gene TRBJ1-2; 7 nucleotides align to TRBD1. The CDR3 extends over 16 amino acids. Trimming at V came to 0 bases and at J to 2 bases, leaving 7 bases not matched to a gene. Germline V gene sequence: CDR1 SGHRS, CDR2 YFSETQ. CDR3: CASSLAEGAKNYGYTF. In DNA, the CDR3 is TGCGCCAGCAGCTTGGCTGAGGGGGCCAAAAACTATGGCTACACCTTC.

CDR3 residues: CSATGTNTEAFF. The CDR3 DNA reads TGCAGTGCTACAGGGACGAACACTGAAGCTTTCTTT. V and J are TRBV20-1 and TRBJ1-1, with a weak D call TRBD1 (5 bases). The CDR3 loop spans 12 amino acids. V was clipped by 4 bases and J by 1 base, with 7 bases between them. The germline V gene has CDR1 DFQATT and CDR2 SNEGSKA (reference sequence).